The 27 T cell receptor beta chains reported below all come from one sample, sequenced in a study of blood T cell repertoires in COVID-19. Method: immunoSEQ multiplex PCR; TCRdb's copy keeps in-frame clones and lacks some. The repertoire has about 380,000 clones, 70% to 90% of them found once; the top ten carry about 1.5%. The sequenced sample was PBMCs or T cells enriched from blood (not recorded which). The source is a man in his thirties or forties who had recovered from COVID-19.

J is TRBJ2-1 and V is TRBV7-2; D is possibly TRBD2 (7 bases). The V end was cut by 0 bases, the J end by 8 bases, with 11 bases between. CDR1 is SGHTA and CDR2 is FQGNSA in the germline V gene. The CDR3 sequence is 14 residues long. The CDR3 DNA is TGTGCCAGCAGCTTAGCGGGGGGGCGGGATGAGCAGTTCTTC. Translating gives CASSLAGGRDEQFF.

There are a few counts of this clone. This sequence joins TRBV18 and TRBJ1-6; D gene unclear. Germline V gene data show CDR1 as KGHSH and CDR2 as LQKENI. V lost 3 bases, J lost 10 bases, and 10 bases lay in between. The CDR3 totals 13 residues. The CDR3 loop reads CASSPEVHSPLHF. DNA of the CDR3: TGTGCCAGCTCACCGGAGGTTCACTCACCCCTCCACTTT.

This chain links TRBV14 with TRBJ2-7, with a tentative D call TRBD1 (6 bases). Trimming stripped 3 bases from V and 2 bases from J, with 11 bases between. Germline CDR1 is SGHDN and CDR2 is FVKESK. The CDR3 sequence is 14 residues long. In DNA, the CDR3 is TGTGCCAGCAGCCAGTACACAGGGACCTACGAGCAGTACTTC. It translates to CASSQYTGTYEQYF. Supplemented by reference TRBV14 and TRBJ2-7, the full variable domain reads EAGVTQFPSHSVIEKGQTVTLRCDPISGHDNLYWYRRVMGKEIKFLLHFVKESKQDESGMPNNRFLAERTGGTYSTLKVQPAELEDSGVYFCASSQYTGTYEQYFGPGTRLTVT.

This sequence joins TRBV6-5 and TRBJ1-2; tentative D call: TRBD1 (5 bases). The CDR3 has 15 amino acids. The germline V gene encodes CDR1 MNHEY and CDR2 SVGAGI. V lost 5 bases to trimming and J lost 0 bases, with 13 bases between them. The CDR3 here is CASSPVDRTNYGYTF. CDR3 in DNA: TGTGCCAGCAGTCCCGTAGACAGAACTAACTATGGCTACACCTTC.

The chain combines TRBV5-6 with TRBJ1-1; 7 bases line up with TRBD1. This CDR3 is built from 15 residues. After removal of 4 bases from V and 3 bases from J, the junction contained 9 bases not matched to a gene. Germline CDR1 is SGHDT and CDR2 is YYEEEE. In nucleotides, the CDR3 is TGTGCCAGCAGCCTACGACAGGGTATGGACACTGAAGCTTTCTTT. It codes for CASSLRQGMDTEAFF.

The chain couples TRBV3-1 (or the pseudogene TRBV3-2) to TRBJ1-3, with 7 positions matching TRBD1. With V trimmed by 7 bases and J by 4 bases, 7 bases remained unmatched. There are 14 residues in the CDR3. Germline assignment: CDR1 LGHDT and CDR2 YNNKEL (reference sequence). The CDR3 coding sequence is TGTGCCAGCACCGAGGTGACAGGGGGAAACACCATATATTTT. Its translation is CASTEVTGGNTIYF.

The chain links TRBV6-5 to TRBJ1-2, with 7 bases aligning to TRBD1. CDR3 length equals 14 residues. V gave up 6 bases and J gave up 7 bases; unmatched junction bases: 11. CDR1 and CDR2 (germline): MNHEY, SVGAGI. The chain's CDR3 is CASSLYGTEVGYTF. In DNA, the CDR3 is TGTGCCAGCAGCCTTTACGGGACAGAGGTTGGCTACACCTTC.

The chain recombines TRBV5-1 with TRBJ2-3; TRBD2 matches 14 bases. The CDR3 consists of 15 residues. The ends lost 4 bases at V and 5 bases at J; junction bases unmatched: 3. CDR1 and CDR2 (germline): SGHRS, YFSETQ. The CDR3 DNA reads as TGCGCCAGCAGCCCCGGGACTAGCGGGAGAGATACGCAGTATTTT. The encoded protein is CASSPGTSGRDTQYF.

This clone was seen just once. This chain connects TRBV4-2 to TRBJ2-1; a weak D match, TRBD2 (5 bases). CDR3 size: 19 residues. Germline V gives CDR1 LGHNA, CDR2 YNFKEQ. Trimming shortened V by 5 bases and J by 1 base, and 24 bases separated the two germline ends. CDR3 amino acids: CASSMSRGAAAPSYNEQFF. CDR3 coding DNA: TGTGCCAGCAGCATGTCCCGCGGAGCGGCCGCTCCTTCCTACAATGAGCAGTTCTTC.

The V gene is TRBV19, the J gene TRBJ1-6; unclear D gene. The length of the CDR3 is 15 residues. V lost 1 base to trimming and J lost 9 bases, with 13 bases between them. CDR1 is LNHDA and CDR2 is SQIVND in the germline V gene (reference sequence). The CDR3 loop is CASSIGARVGSPLHF. Here the CDR3 DNA reads TGTGCCAGTAGTATAGGGGCCAGAGTAGGTTCACCCCTCCACTTT.

V is TRBV19 and J is TRBJ1-2; a possible D gene is TRBD1 (6 bases). Trimming shortened V by 4 bases and J by 2 bases, and 14 bases separated the two germline ends. Germline V gives CDR1 LNHDA, CDR2 SQIVND (reference sequence). This CDR3 is built from 15 residues. The CDR3 loop reads CASSTILTGNYGYTF. The CDR3, as DNA: TGTGCCAGTAGTACAATTCTTACAGGGAACTATGGCTACACCTTC.

This clone was seen more than once but under ten times. The V and J genes are TRBV9 and TRBJ1-2, with D possibly being TRBD1 (5 bases). The V and J ends lost 4 bases and 3 bases respectively, with 16 bases between them. CDR3 length: 15 amino acids. CDR1 and CDR2 from the germline V gene are SGDLS and YYNGEE. The DNA of the CDR3 is TGTGCCAGCAGCCTCACACAGGTCAGGGACTATGGCTACACCTTC. This gives the protein CASSLTQVRDYGYTF.

The chain uses TRBV9 and TRBJ1-6, with D possibly TRBD1 on 5 matching bases. Trimming pared 6 bases from V and 6 bases from J, leaving 19 bases between. Germline V gives CDR1 SGDLS, CDR2 YYNGEE. The CDR3 is made up of 16 amino acids. The CDR3 region has the DNA TGTGCCAGCAACCCAGGACAAGTCCCTGGTAATTCACCCCTCCACTTT. Amino acids: CASNPGQVPGNSPLHF.

This chain uses TRBV28 with TRBJ2-7, with D perhaps matching TRBD1 (6 bases). The CDR3 extends over 14 amino acids. V lost 5 bases and J 0 bases, leaving 11 bases between the germline ends. The germline CDR1 and CDR2 sequences are MDHEN and SYDVKM. The chain's CDR3 is CASSPQGTSYEQYF. For the CDR3, the DNA is TGTGCCAGCAGTCCCCAGGGGACCTCCTACGAGCAGTACTTC.

The table lists this clone with a count of one. This chain joins TRBV19 and TRBJ2-1; 7 nucleotides line up with TRBD1. V lost 5 bases to trimming and J lost 13 bases; unmatched junction nucleotides: 5. Germline CDR1 LNHDA, CDR2 SQIVND (reference sequence). The CDR3 has 11 residues. Written as DNA, the CDR3 is TGTGCCAGTAGTCACCGGGACAGACAGTTCTTC. Translating it yields CASSHRDRQFF.

The chain joins TRBV7-3 to TRBJ1-2, with 9 bases identical to TRBD1. V lost 4 bases, J lost 2 bases, and 2 bases stayed unmatched. CDR1 and CDR2 (germline): SGHTA, FQGTGA. The length of the CDR3 is 14 residues. CDR3 in amino acids: CASSSGTGNYGYTF. The CDR3 bases are TGTGCCAGCAGCTCAGGGACAGGGAACTATGGCTACACCTTC.

Only a few counts were recorded for this clone. The rearrangement links TRBV9 to TRBJ1-1; D not certain. Trimming removed 1 base from V and 1 base from J, with 8 bases in between. CDR3 length equals 14 residues. Germline CDR1 and CDR2: SGDLS and YYNGEE. CDR3 sequence reads: CASSVQSQNTEAFF. The CDR3 nucleotides are TGTGCCAGCAGCGTACAGTCGCAGAACACTGAAGCTTTCTTT.

The DNA of the CDR3 is TGCGCCAGCAGTCGGCGGGAGGTGTCTGGAAACACCATATATTTT. Its translation is CASSRREVSGNTIYF. The J gene is TRBJ1-3, the V gene TRBV10-2; D unclear. The CDR3 spans 15 residues. V was cut by 5 bases and J by 1 base, with 12 bases left in between. From germline, CDR1 is WSHSY and CDR2 SAAADI.

This clone was recorded a few times. The rearrangement links TRBV4-1 to TRBJ2-1; TRBD2 aligns across 8 bases. The V gene's germline CDR1 is MGHRA and CDR2 YSYEKL. This CDR3 region has 15 residues. J lost 8 bases, V lost 2 bases, and 8 bases had no gene match. The CDR3 nucleotides are TGCGCCAGCAGCCAACCCGGACTAGCCTCGGATGAGCAGTTCTTC. Protein: CASSQPGLASDEQFF.

V usage is TRBV7-8 and J usage is TRBJ1-3; 9 bases are shared with TRBD1. The germline V gene encodes CDR1 SGHVS and CDR2 FQNEAQ. Losses at the gene ends were 2 bases for V and 2 bases for J; bases not matched to a gene: 10. The CDR3 totals 18 residues. CDR3 DNA sequence: TGTGCCAGCAGCTTACGGGACAGGGAAGTAAAGACTGGAAACACCATATATTTT. Its translation: CASSLRDREVKTGNTIYF.

The chain employs TRBV12-5 and TRBJ2-5, with 10 bases that match TRBD2. The ends lost 0 bases at V and 6 bases at J; junction bases unmatched: 10. This CDR3 is 17 amino acids long. Germline lookup yields CDR1 LGHNT and CDR2 FRNRAP. Here the CDR3 reads CASGLVERGGLLKTQYF. Written as DNA, the CDR3 is TGTGCTAGTGGTTTGGTGGAGCGGGGGGGCCTTTTGAAGACCCAGTACTTC. Full variable domain (outside the CDR3, taken from reference TRBV12-5 and TRBJ2-5): DARVTQTPRHKVTEMGQEVTMRCQPILGHNTVFWYRQTMMQGLELLAYFRNRAPLDDSGMPKDRFSAEMPDATLATLKIQPSEPRDSAVYFCASGLVERGGLLKTQYFGPGTRLLVL.

The chain carries TRBV9 and TRBJ2-6, with 7 bases that match TRBD1. V lost 6 bases and J lost 1; bases outside the gene matches: 10. There are 17 residues in the CDR3. Germline V lookup: CDR1 SGDLS, CDR2 YYNGEE. The CDR3 sequence is CASNRQGFPSGANVLTF. In nucleotides, the CDR3 is TGTGCCAGCAATCGACAGGGCTTCCCATCTGGGGCCAACGTCCTGACTTTC.

This chain joins TRBV25-1 and TRBJ2-1; D remains ambiguous. The length of the CDR3 is 14 residues. In germline, CDR1 is MGHDK, CDR2 SYGVNS. Trimming removed 3 bases at V and 6 bases at J, with 12 bases between. This CDR3 reads CASSEGIASNEQFF. CDR3 DNA sequence: TGTGCCAGCAGTGAGGGTATAGCTAGCAATGAGCAGTTCTTC.

The J gene is TRBJ1-3, the V gene TRBV4-1, with 7 nucleotides matching TRBD1. Germline-derived CDR1 and CDR2 are MGHRA and YSYEKL. With 1 base clipped from V and 3 bases from J, the junction kept 9 bases outside the gene matches. There are 17 residues in the CDR3. CDR3 sequence (DNA): TGCGCCAGCAGCCAAGGGTCGACAGGGTTTTTTGGAAACACCATATATTTT. It codes for CASSQGSTGFFGNTIYF.

The chain links TRBV5-6 to TRBJ2-3, with 8 bases matching TRBD2. The CDR3 is 15 residues long. Germline V CDR1 and CDR2: SGHDT, YYEEEE. With 2 bases clipped from V and 2 bases from J, the junction kept 4 bases outside the gene matches. The CDR3 DNA reads as TGTGCCAGCAGCTTTGCGGGGGGAAACACAGATACGCAGTATTTT. It is translated as CASSFAGGNTDTQYF.

The chain recombines TRBV27 with TRBJ1-4; TRBD1 is a possible D gene (6 bases). The V and J ends lost 7 bases and 3 bases respectively, with 15 bases between them. The CDR3 is 15 amino acids. Germline CDR1 reads MNHEY; CDR2 reads SMNVEV (reference sequence). CDR3 DNA: TGTGCCAGCAAATCCCAGGGGAATCCTAATGAAAAACTGTTTTTT. This gives the protein CASKSQGNPNEKLFF.

This chain joins TRBV21-1 and TRBJ1-4; the table names TRBD1, a call not compared with the DNA. TRBV21-1 is described as a pseudogene. The CDR3 has 19 amino acids. The CDR3 sequence is CASSKAVRDRGRRGEKLFF. The DNA for the CDR3 is TGTGCCAGCAGCAAAGCAGTTCGGGACAGGGGGCGACGCGGTGAAAAACTGTTTTTT.